The present T cell receptor (beta chain) was sequenced within a study of CD8+ T cells in alopecia areata. Study-wide results and caveats: Affected lesional scalp, above all in alopecia totalis/universalis, was more clonal than normal scalp. Scalp clonality, together with expanded CD8+ clones among the top 100, fell significantly with tofacitinib.

The treatment denotes: oral pan-JAK inhibitor, 5-10 mg twice daily. Sorting separated CD4+ and CD8+ T cells out of PBMCs. This CDR3 comprises 13 residues. V was shortened by 1 base and J by 5 bases, with 9 bases between the two germline ends. Germline V lookup: CDR1 SGHAT, CDR2 FQNNGV. RNA extraction was followed by reverse transcription into cDNA, which acted as the sequencing template. Generated by immunoSEQ multiplex PCR, the TCRdb table keeps only in-frame clones and is missing some. The data contain 200,000 to 250,000 clones, around two fifths of them singletons. In regard to this clone: What it binds is not known.

The specimen comprised CD4+ T cells sorted from blood, sampled at approximately week 30, from a patient treated with tofacitinib. The origin of this receptor is a human donor with alopecia areata. The J gene is TRBJ2-7, the V gene TRBV11-2; D is possibly TRBD2 (5 bases). The CDR3 nucleotides read TGTGCCAGCAGCTTAGGTACCGGGGACGAGCAGTACTTC. As protein: CASSLGTGDEQYF. Variable domain in full (rest from reference TRBV11-2 and TRBJ2-7): EAGVAQSPRYKIIEKRQSVAFWCNPISGHATLYWYQQILGQGPKLLIQFQNNGVVDDSQLPKDRFSAERLKGVDSTLKIQPAKLEDSAVYLCASSLGTGDEQYFGPGTRLTVT.